The 17 T cell receptor beta chains given below trace back to one sample, sequenced in a study of shared clonotypes between healthy human individuals (dated by TCRdb to 2019 to 2021). Library preparation used the immunoSEQ multiplex PCR assay. Imported from immuneACCESS, the table was reduced by TCRdb to in-frame sequences with V and J called. These copies leave out some clones; in studies compared against another copy, an unresolved V gene accounts for under half, and the cause of the remainder is not known. In all, the sample holds millions of clones, and roughly 92% of those were seen once. The top ten hold around 0.14% of the sample. The specimen was naive CD4+ T cells sorted from blood. Reading the label with the study, this specimen's cell subset or site is: CD45RA+ positively selected. Receptors originate from a man aged 18 to 29 in good health.

The chain uses TRBV5-5 and TRBJ1-1; D is perhaps TRBD1 (5 bases). V was clipped by 3 bases and J by 6 bases, with 15 bases between them. The V gene's germline CDR1 is SGHKS and CDR2 YYEKEE (reference sequence). This CDR3 has 14 amino acids. This CDR3 is CASSSGTLGAEAFF. CDR3 nucleotide sequence: TGTGCCAGCAGCTCCGGGACGTTGGGGGCTGAAGCTTTCTTT.

The genes are TRBV19 and TRBJ1-5; 9 bases match TRBD1. The J segment lost 1 base and the V segment lost 5 bases, leaving 6 bases of the junction unmatched. The CDR3 is made up of 16 amino acids. Germline lookup yields CDR1 LNHDA and CDR2 SQIVND (reference sequence). The CDR3 DNA follows: TGTGCCAGTAGTCCCAACAGGGGGCCAAGCAATCAGCCCCAGCATTTT. Translated, it gives CASSPNRGPSNQPQHF. Together with reference TRBV19 and TRBJ1-5, the CDR3 gives the full variable domain: DGGITQSPKYLFRKEGQNVTLSCEQNLNHDAMYWYRQDPGQGLRLIYYSQIVNDFQKGDIAEGYSVSREKKESFPLTVTSAQKNPTAFYLCASSPNRGPSNQPQHFGDGTRLSIL.

The gene calls are TRBV6-5 and TRBJ1-2; D unresolved. Trimming took off 2 bases at V and 5 bases at J, with 9 bases between the two ends. This CDR3 has 13 residues. CDR1 is MNHEY and CDR2 is SVGAGI in the germline V gene. Here the CDR3 reads CASSYPPGYGYTF. For the CDR3, the DNA is TGTGCCAGCAGTTACCCCCCCGGGTATGGCTACACCTTC.

The chain joins TRBV11-2 to TRBJ2-6; 8 bases fit TRBD1. The CDR3 runs 18 residues. CDR1 and CDR2 (germline): SGHAT, FQNNGV. The V and J ends lost 1 base and 0 bases, in that order; junction bases with no gene match: 5. This chain's CDR3 is CASSLATGGISGANVLTF. CDR3 nucleotide sequence: TGTGCCAGCAGCTTAGCAACAGGGGGGATCTCTGGGGCCAACGTCCTGACTTTC.

The count of this clone is one. In DNA form, the CDR3 reads TGTGCCAGTAGTCTCTCGGCCGGGAACAATCAGCCCCAGCATTTT. Protein: CASSLSAGNNQPQHF. The V and J genes are TRBV19 and TRBJ1-5, with D hard to call. In germline, CDR1 is LNHDA, CDR2 SQIVND (reference sequence). This CDR3 comprises 15 residues. V lost 5 bases, J lost 3 bases, and 14 bases lay in between.

CDR3 in amino acids: CASSDFTIGYTF. CDR3 nucleotides: TGTGCCAGCAGCGATTTTACAATTGGCTACACCTTC. This chain connects TRBV2 to TRBJ1-2; D gene uncertain. The CDR3 sequence is 12 residues long. The V gene lost 6 bases and the J gene lost 7 bases, with 12 bases spanning the gap. CDR1 and CDR2 from the germline V gene are SNHLY and FYNNEI.

This clone appeared a single time. The chain links TRBV7-2 to TRBJ1-1; D is possibly TRBD1 (6 bases). Per germline, CDR1 SGHTA and CDR2 FQGNSA. The CDR3 consists of 13 residues. Trimming stripped 2 bases from V and 7 bases from J, with 11 bases between. The CDR3 nucleotides are TGTGCCAGCAGCTTATCCCAGGGGTTTGAAGCTTTCTTT. The encoded protein is CASSLSQGFEAFF.

V and J are TRBV6-1 and TRBJ1-5; no definite D call. Deletions cut 0 bases from V and 12 bases from J, with 6 bases between. Germline CDR1 and CDR2: MNHNS and SASEGT. The CDR3 is 11 amino acids. For the CDR3, the DNA is TGTGCCAGCAGTGAAGCGGTGGTCCAGCATTTT. Protein product: CASSEAVVQHF.

The V gene is TRBV2, the J gene TRBJ2-5; D could derive from TRBD1 or TRBD2 (6 bases each). This CDR3 contains 14 residues. Germline assignment: CDR1 SNHLY and CDR2 FYNNEI. V was clipped by 11 bases and J by 3 bases, with 19 bases between them. CDR3 sequence reads: CAGGDAGKKETQYF. As DNA, the CDR3 is TGTGCCGGGGGCGACGCGGGAAAGAAAGAGACCCAGTACTTC.

Comments on this clone: Other DNA sequences in this sample translate to the same CDR3. DNA for the CDR3: TGTGCCAGCAGGGGGAGCTCCTATAATTCACCCCTCCACTTT. This codes for CASRGSSYNSPLHF. This chain links TRBV28 with TRBJ1-6, with unresolved D. Germline V gene data show CDR1 as MDHEN and CDR2 as SYDVKM. This CDR3 comprises 14 residues. V lost 6 bases and J 0 bases, leaving 6 bases between the germline ends.

This sequence joins TRBV4-1 and TRBJ1-5; 7 bases line up with TRBD1. This CDR3 spans 15 amino acids. The germline CDR1 and CDR2 sequences are MGHRA and YSYEKL. V shed 0 bases, J shed 7 bases, and the junction held 6 bases outside the gene matches. The CDR3 region is CASSQDQGERQPQHF. The CDR3 DNA follows: TGCGCCAGCAGCCAAGATCAGGGGGAAAGACAGCCCCAGCATTTT.

This sequence joins TRBV5-1 and TRBJ1-3; D remains ambiguous. CDR3 length equals 16 residues. The V gene's germline CDR1 is SGHRS and CDR2 YFSETQ. Trimming cost V 0 bases and J 0 bases, with 10 bases left between them. The DNA of the CDR3 is TGCGCCAGCAGCTTGGAACCGACGGGCTCTGGAAACACCATATATTTT. Translating it yields CASSLEPTGSGNTIYF.

The rearrangement links TRBV10-3 to TRBJ2-6; possibly TRBD1 or TRBD2 for D (5 bases each). Germline CDR1 and CDR2: ENHRY and SYGVKD. V dropped 0 bases and J dropped 1 base, with 13 bases sitting between them. The CDR3 is 18 amino acids. The CDR3: CAISESRGAGSGANVLTF. CDR3 nucleotide sequence: TGTGCCATCAGTGAGTCTAGGGGAGCAGGATCTGGGGCCAACGTCCTGACTTTC.

The chain joins TRBV9 to TRBJ2-5; D may correspond to TRBD1 or TRBD2 (5 bases each). Germline loops: CDR1 SGDLS, CDR2 YYNGEE. The ends were cut back, 0 bases at V and 5 bases at J, with 17 bases in the middle. This CDR3 is 16 amino acids long. The CDR3 here is CASSVAVGVKGETQYF. The CDR3, as DNA: TGTGCCAGCAGCGTAGCAGTGGGAGTGAAGGGGGAGACCCAGTACTTC.

Note on this clone: Other DNA sequences in this sample translate to the same CDR3. The V call is TRBV6-6, the J call TRBJ1-1; D not certain. The CDR3 sequence is 13 residues long. Germline CDR1 reads MNHNY; CDR2 reads SVGAGI (reference sequence). V dropped 0 bases and J dropped 5 bases, with 7 bases sitting between them. Written as DNA, the CDR3 is TGTGCCAGCAGTTACTCGACGGGAACTGAAGCTTTCTTT. Its translation: CASSYSTGTEAFF.

The rearrangement uses TRBV7-2 and TRBJ2-5, with D unresolved. Matching the DNA end better, TRBJ2-7 makes the J call doubtful. The germline V gene has CDR1 SGHTA and CDR2 FQGNSA. The CDR3 consists of 15 residues. The CDR3 DNA reads TGTGCCAGCAGCTTAGGGCTCGCACATAACTACGAGCAGTACTTC. Translating it yields CASSLGLAHNYEQYF.

Note on this clone: At one end, the junction sequence differs from germline, possibly due to a read error. The gene calls are TRBV6-6 and TRBJ2-7, with a possible D match to TRBD2 (6 bases). The CDR3 is 13 amino acids. The V gene's germline CDR1 is MNHNY and CDR2 SVGAGI (reference sequence). This CDR3 reads CASSYMKGGTNLF. CDR3 nucleotides: TGTGCCAGCAGTTACATGAAGGGCGGGACCAACCTTTTC.